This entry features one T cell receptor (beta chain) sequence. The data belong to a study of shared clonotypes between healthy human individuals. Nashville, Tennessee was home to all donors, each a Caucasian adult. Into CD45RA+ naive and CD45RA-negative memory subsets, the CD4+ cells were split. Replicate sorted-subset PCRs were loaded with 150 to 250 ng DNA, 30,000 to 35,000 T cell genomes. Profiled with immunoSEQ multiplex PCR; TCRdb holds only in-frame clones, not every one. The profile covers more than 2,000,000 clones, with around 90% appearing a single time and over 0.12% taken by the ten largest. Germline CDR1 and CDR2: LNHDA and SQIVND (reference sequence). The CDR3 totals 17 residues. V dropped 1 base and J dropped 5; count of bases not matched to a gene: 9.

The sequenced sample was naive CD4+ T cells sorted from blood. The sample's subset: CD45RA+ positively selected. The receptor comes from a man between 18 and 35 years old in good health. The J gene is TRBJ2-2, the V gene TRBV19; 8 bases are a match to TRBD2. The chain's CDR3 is CASSIGAGRAGTGELFF. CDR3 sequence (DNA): TGTGCCAGTAGTATAGGTGCCGGGAGGGCCGGGACCGGGGAGCTGTTTTTT.